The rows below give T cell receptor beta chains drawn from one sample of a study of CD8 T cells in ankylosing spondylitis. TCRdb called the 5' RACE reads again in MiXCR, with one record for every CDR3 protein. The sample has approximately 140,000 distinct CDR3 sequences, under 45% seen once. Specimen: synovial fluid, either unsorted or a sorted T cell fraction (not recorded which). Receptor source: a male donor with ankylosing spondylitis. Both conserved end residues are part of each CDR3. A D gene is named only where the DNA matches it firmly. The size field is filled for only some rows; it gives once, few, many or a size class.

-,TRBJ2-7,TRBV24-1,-,TGTGCCACCAGTGATTTGGGGCCCTCCGAATCCTACGAGCAGTACTTC,CATSDLGPSESYEQYF
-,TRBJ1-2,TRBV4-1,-,TGCGCCAGCAGCCTTGGGACTGAGTATGGCTACACCTTC,CASSLGTEYGYTF
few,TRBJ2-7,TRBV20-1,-,TGCAGTGCTAGAGCCACCGACAGGTTGACCTACGAGCAGTACTTC,CSARATDRLTYEQYF
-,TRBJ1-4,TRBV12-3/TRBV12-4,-,TGTGCCAGCAGTCCCCGGACAGCAACTAATGAAAAACTGTTTTTT,CASSPRTATNEKLFF
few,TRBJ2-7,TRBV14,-,TGTGCCAGCAGCCAAGAGTTCTACGAGCAGTACTTC,CASSQEFYEQYF
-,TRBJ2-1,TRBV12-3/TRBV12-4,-,TGTGCCAGCAGTTTATTTGGGCCTCAGCCCTTCTATTACAATGAGCAGTTCTTC,CASSLFGPQPFYYNEQFF
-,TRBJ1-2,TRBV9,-,TGTGCCAGCAGCTGGGCGACGGGACTCCGAAACTATGGCTACACCTTC,CASSWATGLRNYGYTF
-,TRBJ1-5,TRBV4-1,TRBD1,TGCGCCAGCAGCCACCACATGGGGACAGCCGATTATAGCAATCAGCCCCAGCATTTT,CASSHHMGTADYSNQPQHF
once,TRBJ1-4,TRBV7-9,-,TGTGCCAGCAGCACGGGACGGAGTAATGAAAAACTGTTTTTT,CASSTGRSNEKLFF
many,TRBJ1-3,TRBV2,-,TGTGCCAGCAGTGAAGTCCCCGGAACTCTGAACACCATATATTTT,CASSEVPGTLNTIYF
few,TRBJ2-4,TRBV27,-,TGTGCCAGCTCCCCTGATCTTGGCTTAGCCAAAAACATTCAGTACTTC,CASSPDLGLAKNIQYF
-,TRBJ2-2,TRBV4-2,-,TGTGCCAGCAGCTCGGACGTCCGGGGGACCGGGGAGCTGTTTTTT,CASSSDVRGTGELFF
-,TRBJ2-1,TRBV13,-,TGTGCCAGCAGCTATGGTTGGTTCTACAATGAGCAGTTCTTC,CASSYGWFYNEQFF
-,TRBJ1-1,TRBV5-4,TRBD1,TGTGCCAGCAGCTTACAGGGGGCATGGGCCACTGAAGCTTTCTTT,CASSLQGAWATEAFF
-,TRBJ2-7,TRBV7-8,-,TGTGCCAGCAGCTTAGGACGAGGCTATTGGTGGTACGAGCAGTACTTC,CASSLGRGYWWYEQYF
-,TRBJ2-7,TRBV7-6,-,TGTGCCAGCAGCTTCCTCGACGGTGTGCAGTACTTC,CASSFLDGVQYF
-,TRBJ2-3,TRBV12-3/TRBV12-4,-,TGTGCCAGCAGTTATACCTCAACCACAGATACGCAGTATTTT,CASSYTSTTDTQYF
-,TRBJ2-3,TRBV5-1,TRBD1,TGCGCCAGCAGCTTGGGCCTAGGACAGGGGTGGAGCGATAATACAGATACGCAGTATTTT,CASSLGLGQGWSDNTDTQYF
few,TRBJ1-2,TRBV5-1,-,TGCGCCAGCAGCTGGGGGTGGTATGGCTACACCTTC,CASSWGWYGYTF
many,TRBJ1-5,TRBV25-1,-,TGTGCCAGCGGGCAGGGCAATCAGCCCCAGCATTTT,CASGQGNQPQHF
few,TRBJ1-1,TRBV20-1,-,TGCAGTGCTAGGGGGGCCGGCGACACTGAAGCTTTCTTT,CSARGAGDTEAFF
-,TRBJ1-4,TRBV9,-,TGTGCCAGCAGCGCCAATCCCAGGATTGAGGGGATGGCTGAAAAACTGTTTTTT,CASSANPRIEGMAEKLFF
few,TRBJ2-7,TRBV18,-,TGTGCCAGCTCACCAGTTGTTAGCTCCTACGAGCAGTACTTC,CASSPVVSSYEQYF
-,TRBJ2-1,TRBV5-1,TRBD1,TGCGCCAGCAGCTATCCCCCGACAGGGGTTTTGAAGTCCTACAATGAGCAGTTCTTC,CASSYPPTGVLKSYNEQFF
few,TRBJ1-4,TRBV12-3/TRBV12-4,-,TGTGCCAGCAGTCAGGACAGTTATAATGAAAAACTGTTTTTT,CASSQDSYNEKLFF
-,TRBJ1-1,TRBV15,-,TGTGCCACCAGCAGAGACTGGAACACTGAAGCTTTCTTT,CATSRDWNTEAFF
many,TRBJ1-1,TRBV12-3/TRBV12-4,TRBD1,TGTGCCAGCAGTTACAGGGGGCCGGAAGCTTTCTTT,CASSYRGPEAFF
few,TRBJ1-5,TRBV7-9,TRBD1,TGTGCCAGCAGCTTCGGGACAGCGGTGAATCAGCCCCAGCATTTT,CASSFGTAVNQPQHF
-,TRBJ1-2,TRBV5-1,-,TGCGCCAGCAGCTGGGCTGGACGACACCCCGGGGGCTACACCTTC,CASSWAGRHPGGYTF
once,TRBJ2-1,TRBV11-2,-,TGTGCCAGCAGCTTAGTAGAGGCACCGACAGTCAGCTCCTACAATGAGCAGTTCTTC,CASSLVEAPTVSSYNEQFF
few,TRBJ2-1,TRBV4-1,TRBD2,TGCGCCAGCAGTCACCGACTAATCCCGGGACTAGCATACAATGAGCAGTTCTTC,CASSHRLIPGLAYNEQFF
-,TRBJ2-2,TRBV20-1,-,TGCAGTGCTAGGCCACTAGCCGACACCGGGGAGCTGTTTTTT,CSARPLADTGELFF
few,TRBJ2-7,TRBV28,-,TGTGCCACCATGGAGGGTTTCTCCTACGAGCAGTACTTC,CATMEGFSYEQYF
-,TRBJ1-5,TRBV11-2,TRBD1,TGTGCCAGCAGCCCGGGACAGGGTTATCAGCCCCAGCATTTT,CASSPGQGYQPQHF
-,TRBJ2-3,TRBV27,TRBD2,TGTGCCAGCACAAAACTAGCGGGGGAGGATACGCAGTATTTT,CASTKLAGEDTQYF
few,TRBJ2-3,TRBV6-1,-,TGTGCCAGCAGTGAAGCGCCAGGCAGGGGCTCAGATACGCAGTATTTT,CASSEAPGRGSDTQYF
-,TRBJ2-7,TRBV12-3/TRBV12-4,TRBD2,TGTGCCAGCAGTTCCCGGGGGGAGGAGAAATACGAGCAGTACTTC,CASSSRGEEKYEQYF
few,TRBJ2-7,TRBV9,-,TGTGCCAGCAGCGGGTACGACTACGAGCAGTACTTC,CASSGYDYEQYF
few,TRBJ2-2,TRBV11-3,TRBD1,TGTGCCAGCAGCCAAGACACAACAGGGGCCGGGGAGCTGTTTTTT,CASSQDTTGAGELFF
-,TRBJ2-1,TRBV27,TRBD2,TGTGCCAGCAGTCCAACTAGCGGGAGGGCCGCCTACAATGAGCAGTTCTTC,CASSPTSGRAAYNEQFF
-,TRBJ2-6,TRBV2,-,TGTGCCTACACGGTGGCTAGCACTTTTTCCGGGGCCAACGTCCTGACTTTC,CAYTVASTFSGANVLTF
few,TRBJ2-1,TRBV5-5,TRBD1,TGTGCCAGCAGCTTGAATCACAGGGGTCTTCCGTACAATGAGCAGTTCTTC,CASSLNHRGLPYNEQFF
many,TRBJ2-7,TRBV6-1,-,TGTGCCAGCAGCTTTGAGGCGGGTTCTCCCTCCTACGAGCAGTACTTC,CASSFEAGSPSYEQYF